This T cell receptor beta chain was recorded in a study of blood T cell repertoires in COVID-19. Study details: The United States, Italy and Spain were the sources of the acute and convalescent COVID-19 samples. T cells, B-cell-depleted T cells, or PBMCs provided the cDNA or gDNA that served as material.

The germline CDR1 and CDR2 sequences are SGHTS and YDEGEE. The CDR3 has 12 residues. V lost 10 bases, J lost 8 bases, and 5 bases stayed unmatched. Per the authors' pipeline: The authors estimated nucleated cell counts from reference gene primer amplification. Sequenced by immunoSEQ multiplex PCR; TCRdb stores in-frame clones only, minus some. That table furnishes V, J and clone size, whereas the DNA furnished D and trimming. The sample shows about 220,000 clones, about 78% of them seen only once. This chain connects TRBV5-8 to TRBJ2-3; 12 bases agree with TRBD1. This receptor was obtained from a woman in her 70s with acute or convalescent COVID-19. Sequencing used peripheral blood. The CDR3 is CAGGQGAGTQYF. In nucleotides, the CDR3 is TGTGCCGGGGGACAGGGGGCAGGTACGCAGTATTTT.